This entry lists 26 T cell receptor beta chains sequenced from one sample in a study of blood T cell repertoires in COVID-19. Sequencing used immunoSEQ multiplex PCR; TCRdb keeps in-frame clones, though not all of them. The sample has 110,000 to 150,000 clones; 80% to 85% are singletons. Source material: peripheral blood. These receptors were collected from a human donor in a cohort sampled during active COVID-19.

The CDR3 DNA reads TGTGCCAGCAGTGGGGCGGGCGGAAATAGCAATCAGCCCCAGCATTTT. Translation: CASSGAGGNSNQPQHF. V usage is TRBV2 and J usage is TRBJ1-5, with no clear D. The CDR3 has 16 amino acids. CDR1 SNHLY and CDR2 FYNNEI come from the germline V gene. V lost 4 bases and J 0 bases, leaving 13 bases between the germline ends.

The V call is TRBV10-2, the J call TRBJ2-1; 8 bases match TRBD1. Germline assignment: CDR1 WSHSY and CDR2 SAAADI. The CDR3 runs to 17 residues. V gave up 6 bases and J gave up 1 base; unmatched junction bases: 11. CDR3 DNA: TGCGCCAGCAGCCGCAGGGGGCTTTCGACTTCCTACAATGAGCAGTTCTTC. Its translation is CASSRRGLSTSYNEQFF.

This clone was found a few times. CDR3 sequence: CASSSPGHRPKVGEAFF. The CDR3, as DNA: TGCGCCAGCAGCAGCCCGGGACATCGGCCCAAAGTCGGTGAAGCTTTCTTT. The J gene is TRBJ1-1, the V gene TRBV5-1; D may be TRBD1 (6 bases). The CDR3 sequence is 17 residues long. Germline values: CDR1 SGHRS, CDR2 YFSETQ. V was clipped by 4 bases and J by 7 bases, with 26 bases between them.

The rearrangement links TRBV28 to TRBJ1-4; 7 bases map to TRBD1. The CDR3 runs to 16 residues. From germline, CDR1 is MDHEN and CDR2 SYDVKM. The ends lost 5 bases at V and 7 bases at J; junction bases unmatched: 13. DNA for the CDR3: TGTGCCAGCAGTCCTTCATCGACAGGGATCGCTGAAAAACTGTTTTTT. This gives the protein CASSPSSTGIAEKLFF.

This clone was seen once. V gene TRBV5-1 combines with J gene TRBJ2-7; 8 bases line up with TRBD2. The CDR3 has 16 residues. V dropped 0 bases and J dropped 2; count of bases not matched to a gene: 7. Germline CDR1 SGHRS, CDR2 YFSETQ. The CDR3 DNA follows: TGCGCCAGCAGCTTGGCCAGAAGCGGGGGAGCCTACGAGCAGTACTTC. The encoded protein is CASSLARSGGAYEQYF.

This clone was detected only a few times. V and J are TRBV6-5 and TRBJ1-2; 7 nucleotides line up with TRBD1. Losses at the gene ends were 6 bases for V and 7 bases for J; bases not matched to a gene: 14. CDR1 is MNHEY, CDR2 SVGAGI, per germline. The CDR3 is 15 residues long. CDR3 DNA sequence: TGTGCCAGCAGGACAGGGCAGGGACAGCGACCTGGCTACACCTTC. This codes for CASRTGQGQRPGYTF.

There are many counts of this clone. CDR3: CASSVERGTEAFF. The CDR3 DNA is TGTGCCAGCAGCGTAGAAAGGGGTACTGAAGCTTTCTTT. The rearrangement uses TRBV9 and TRBJ1-1, with D maybe TRBD1 (5 bases). In germline, CDR1 is SGDLS, CDR2 YYNGEE. The CDR3 is made up of 13 amino acids. Trimming took 0 bases from V and 5 from J, leaving 8 bases between them.

The chain carries TRBV10-3 and TRBJ2-3, with D possibly being TRBD1 (6 bases). The germline CDR1 and CDR2 sequences are ENHRY and SYGVKD. CDR3 size: 14 residues. Trimming stripped 4 bases from V and 3 bases from J, with 11 bases between. In DNA form, the CDR3 reads TGTGCCATCAGTGCACAGGGTAGGACAGATACGCAGTATTTT. It is translated as CAISAQGRTDTQYF.

The CDR3 is CASSQPTEFYNEQFF. For the CDR3, the DNA is TGCGCCAGCAGCCAACCGACAGAGTTCTACAATGAGCAGTTCTTC. This chain uses TRBV5-1 with TRBJ2-1, with a possible D match to TRBD1 (5 bases). This CDR3 has 15 residues. Germline V lookup: CDR1 SGHRS, CDR2 YFSETQ. Trimming took off 4 bases at V and 3 bases at J, with 14 bases between the two ends.

V is TRBV11-2 and J is TRBJ2-7, with 9 bases identical to TRBD2. V was clipped by 2 bases and J by 4 bases; unmatched bases: 6. The CDR3 totals 15 residues. Germline assignment: CDR1 SGHAT and CDR2 FQNNGV. CDR3 DNA: TGTGCCAGCAGCTTAACAAGCGGGGGGCCGTACGAGCAGTACTTC. Protein: CASSLTSGGPYEQYF.

The chain is built from TRBV2 and TRBJ1-1; 11 nucleotides line up with TRBD1. The V gene's germline CDR1 is SNHLY and CDR2 FYNNEI. CDR3 length: 13 amino acids. After removal of 4 bases from V and 11 bases from J, the junction contained 6 bases not matched to a gene. This chain's CDR3 is CASSGWTGGGAFF. The CDR3, as DNA: TGTGCCAGCAGTGGGTGGACAGGGGGCGGTGCTTTCTTT.

The chain joins TRBV5-1 to TRBJ1-1, with D uncertain. In germline, CDR1 is SGHRS, CDR2 YFSETQ. V dropped 0 bases and J dropped 0 bases, with 9 bases sitting between them. The CDR3 is made up of 15 amino acids. In DNA, the CDR3 is TGCGCCAGCAGCTTGGCGGCGGAGCTGAACACTGAAGCTTTCTTT. The encoded protein is CASSLAAELNTEAFF.

The chain uses TRBV18 and TRBJ2-3; D remains unclear. The V gene's germline CDR1 is KGHSH and CDR2 LQKENI. CDR3 length: 15 residues. Trimming stripped 1 base from V and 0 bases from J, with 8 bases between. CDR3 region: CASSPLAASTDTQYF. CDR3 nucleotides: TGTGCCAGCTCACCACTGGCGGCTAGCACAGATACGCAGTATTTT.

This clone showed up just a few times. The genes are TRBV7-3 and TRBJ2-1; 11 positions agree with TRBD1. Germline values: CDR1 SGHTA, CDR2 FQGTGA. The CDR3 contains 18 residues. V trimming: 5 bases; J trimming: 0 bases; junction bases outside the gene matches: 9. The CDR3 bases are TGTGCCAGCAGCCCGCACCCCGGGACAGGGGGCTCCTACAATGAGCAGTTCTTC. This gives the protein CASSPHPGTGGSYNEQFF.

The chain employs TRBV5-5 and TRBJ2-2; maybe TRBD1 (5 bases). The CDR3 contains 16 residues. Germline loops: CDR1 SGHKS, CDR2 YYEKEE (reference sequence). V was pared by 2 bases and J by 0 bases, with 11 bases between. In nucleotides, the CDR3 is TGTGCCAGCAGCTTTTCTGGGGCTCCGAACACCGGGGAGCTGTTTTTT. Its protein product is CASSFSGAPNTGELFF.

This chain joins TRBV6-1 and TRBJ1-1; the D is unclear. CDR3 size: 15 residues. V lost 0 bases and J 7 bases, leaving 15 bases between the germline ends. Germline CDR1 is MNHNS and CDR2 is SASEGT. In DNA, the CDR3 is TGTGCCAGCAGTGAAGCTGGCACGAGGGCGGGTGAAGCTTTCTTT. Translation gives CASSEAGTRAGEAFF.

V is TRBV11-3 and J is TRBJ2-2, with a possible D match to TRBD1 (6 bases). The length of the CDR3 is 15 residues. V lost 3 bases, J lost 2 bases, and 10 bases lay in between. Germline V gives CDR1 SGHNT, CDR2 YENEEA. CDR3 coding DNA: TGTGCCAGCAGCTTGGGACAAGCAAACACCGGGGAGCTGTTTTTT. Translated: CASSLGQANTGELFF.

The V and J genes are TRBV11-2 and TRBJ1-1; tentatively, D is TRBD1 (5 bases). This CDR3 comprises 14 residues. Germline CDR1 reads SGHAT; CDR2 reads FQNNGV. V gave up 4 bases and J gave up 5 bases, with 14 bases separating them. The CDR3 loop reads CASSSVGGKTEAFF. CDR3 nucleotides: TGTGCCAGCAGCTCCGTGGGGGGAAAGACTGAAGCTTTCTTT.

The rearrangement links TRBV21-1 to TRBJ1-5; the D call of TRBD1 is as the table states it, not checked on the DNA. TRBV21-1 is noted as a pseudogene. CDR3 size: 18 residues. CDR3: CASSKVRHRDGVNQPQHF. For the CDR3, the DNA is TGTGCCAGCAGCAAAGTTCGGCACAGGGACGGGGTCAATCAGCCCCAGCATTTT.

This chain connects TRBV6-4 to TRBJ2-7; TRBD2 might be the D (5 bases). The germline V gene has CDR1 MRHNA and CDR2 SNTAGT. The V gene lost 5 bases and the J gene lost 4 bases, with 18 bases spanning the gap. The CDR3 is made up of 15 amino acids. CDR3 region: CASSYQEGSSYEQYF. CDR3 bases: TGTGCCAGCAGTTACCAAGAAGGGAGTAGTTACGAGCAGTACTTC.

The chain's CDR3 is CASSQKAENTEAFF. For the CDR3, the DNA is TGTGCCAGTAGTCAAAAGGCGGAGAACACTGAAGCTTTCTTT. V is TRBV19 and J is TRBJ1-1; no reliable D call. CDR1 is LNHDA, CDR2 SQIVND, per germline (reference sequence). The CDR3 spans 14 residues. Deletions cut 5 bases from V and 1 base from J, with 11 bases between.

The chain joins TRBV7-3 to TRBJ2-5; 12 nucleotides agree with TRBD2. The ends lost 5 bases at V and 7 bases at J; junction bases unmatched: 8. The V gene's germline CDR1 is SGHTA and CDR2 FQGTGA. The CDR3 is made up of 15 amino acids. In DNA form, the CDR3 reads TGTGCCAGCAGCGCCGGACTAGCGGGGATGGGGACCCAGTACTTC. Its translation is CASSAGLAGMGTQYF.

In the case of this clone: This specimen includes other DNA sequences encoding the same CDR3. The J gene is TRBJ1-2, the V gene TRBV18, with 9 bases that match TRBD1. The CDR3 is 14 amino acids. J was trimmed by 8 bases and V by 0 bases; bases with no gene match: 4. Germline V gene sequence: CDR1 KGHSH, CDR2 LQKENI. CDR3 sequence reads: CASSPPPTGGGYTF. CDR3 in DNA: TGTGCCAGCTCACCACCACCCACAGGGGGCGGCTACACCTTC.

This chain links TRBV6-2 or TRBV6-3 with TRBJ2-2; D is possibly TRBD1 (5 bases). The CDR3 contains 14 residues. The germline V and J ends were trimmed by 3 bases and 5 bases, with 10 bases remaining between them. The germline gives CDR1 MNHEY, CDR2 SVGEGT. CDR3 DNA: TGTGCCAGCAGTTATTATCCAGGGACCGGGGAGCTGTTTTTT. This codes for CASSYYPGTGELFF.

V gene TRBV19 combines with J gene TRBJ1-5; D not resolved. V lost 11 bases to trimming and J lost 2 bases, with 16 bases between them. The CDR3 sequence is 14 residues long. Germline V gives CDR1 LNHDA, CDR2 SQIVND (reference sequence). Written as DNA, the CDR3 is TGTGCCTCCCGACCCAACGCGGGCAATCAGCCCCAGCATTTT. It is translated as CASRPNAGNQPQHF.

This chain joins TRBV2 and TRBJ2-2; 7 nucleotides align to TRBD2. The length of the CDR3 is 15 residues. Trimming removed 6 bases from V and 4 bases from J; junction bases left unmatched: 8. CDR1 SNHLY and CDR2 FYNNEI come from the germline V gene. This chain's CDR3 is CASRGGGRGTGELFF. The CDR3 DNA follows: TGTGCCAGCAGGGGGGGAGGGCGTGGCACCGGGGAGCTGTTTTTT.